The 18 T cell receptor beta chains in this list originate from one sample, sequenced in a study of blood T cell repertoires in COVID-19. TCRdb's table, derived via immunoSEQ multiplex PCR, lists solely in-frame clones and lacks some. Of around 280,000 clones listed, 90% are singletons. The sequenced sample was PBMCs or T cells enriched from blood (not recorded which). The receptors stem from a woman between 18 and 29 years old with acute COVID-19.

The rearrangement uses TRBV4-1 and TRBJ2-7; weak D call: TRBD2 (5 bases). Germline CDR1 MGHRA, CDR2 YSYEKL. Trimming shortened V by 1 base and J by 0 bases, and 13 bases separated the two germline ends. The CDR3 consists of 16 residues. The CDR3 bases are TGCGCCAGCAGCCAAGGTCGACTAAGAAGCTCCTACGAGCAGTACTTC. Translation: CASSQGRLRSSYEQYF.

V is TRBV20-1 and J is TRBJ1-4, with 9 bases that match TRBD1. From germline, CDR1 is DFQATT and CDR2 SNEGSKA (reference sequence). With 3 bases clipped from V and 0 bases from J, the junction kept 14 bases outside the gene matches. The CDR3 is 19 residues long. CDR3 nucleotides: TGCAGTGCTAGTAGGTCCCTCGGGACAGGGACCACAACTAATGAAAAACTGTTTTTT. Amino acids: CSASRSLGTGTTTNEKLFF.

Written as DNA, the CDR3 is TGCGCCAGCAGACTTTCTGATACGCAGTATTTT. This gives the protein CASRLSDTQYF. This rearrangement joins TRBV5-1 to TRBJ2-3, with no clear D. V lost 5 bases and J 6 bases, leaving 7 bases between the germline ends. The CDR3 has 11 amino acids. Looked up from germline, CDR1 is SGHRS and CDR2 is YFSETQ.

The gene calls are TRBV4-2 and TRBJ2-7; 10 positions match TRBD2. J gave up 2 bases and V 0 bases, and 10 bases lay outside the gene matches. The CDR3 runs to 18 residues. Germline CDR1 is LGHNA and CDR2 is YNFKEQ. The CDR3 DNA follows: TGTGCCAGCAGCCAAGATGGTCTAGCGGGAGAGCCAGCCTACGAGCAGTACTTC. This sequence encodes CASSQDGLAGEPAYEQYF.

This clone has a single count. The chain combines TRBV20-1 with TRBJ2-7; D unresolved. Germline assignment: CDR1 DFQATT and CDR2 SNEGSKA (reference sequence). The CDR3 has 13 residues. The V gene lost 3 bases and the J gene lost 2 bases, with 11 bases spanning the gap. This chain's CDR3 is CSASLSSAYEQYF. In DNA, the CDR3 is TGCAGTGCTAGTCTAAGTAGTGCCTACGAGCAGTACTTC.

The chain has TRBV28 and TRBJ1-1; D is ambiguous. V gave up 6 bases and J gave up 3 bases, with 11 bases separating them. The CDR3 extends over 13 amino acids. CDR1 is MDHEN and CDR2 is SYDVKM in the germline V gene. CDR3 sequence (DNA): TGTGCCAGCAGCGGAGACGGGTACACTGAAGCTTTCTTT. Translated, it gives CASSGDGYTEAFF.

This sequence joins TRBV18 and TRBJ2-7, with 11 bases lining up with TRBD1. CDR3 size: 15 residues. Germline V gene data show CDR1 as KGHSH and CDR2 as LQKENI. V lost 2 bases and J lost 6; bases outside the gene matches: 6. The CDR3 loop is CASSPRDRGMAEQYF. CDR3 bases: TGTGCCAGCTCACCAAGGGACAGGGGGATGGCCGAGCAGTACTTC. Combining the CDR3 with reference TRBV18 and TRBJ2-7 gives the whole variable domain NAGVMQNPRHLVRRRGQEARLRCSPMKGHSHVYWYRQLPEEGLKFMVYLQKENIIDESGMPKERFSAEFPKEGPSILRIQQVVRGDSAAYFCASSPRDRGMAEQYFGPGTRLTVT.

The chain combines TRBV30 with TRBJ2-1; no firm D call. V was shortened by 3 bases and J by 8 bases, with 11 bases between the two germline ends. CDR1 and CDR2 from the germline V gene are GTSNPN and SVGIG (reference sequence). The CDR3 loop spans 12 amino acids. The CDR3 region is CAWSPGYDEQFF. CDR3 nucleotide sequence: TGTGCCTGGAGCCCAGGTTACGATGAGCAGTTCTTC.

Written as DNA, the CDR3 is TGCGCCAGCAGCCCGGGGGCCGGGACAGGGGTTCAGCCCCAGCATTTT. Protein sequence: CASSPGAGTGVQPQHF. The V call is TRBV5-1, the J call TRBJ1-5; 10 bases fit TRBD1. Germline V CDR1 and CDR2: SGHRS, YFSETQ. J was trimmed by 6 bases and V by 4 bases; bases with no gene match: 10. The CDR3 runs to 16 residues.

The chain recombines TRBV19 with TRBJ2-1; maybe TRBD2 (5 bases). The CDR3 covers 13 residues. The germline V gene encodes CDR1 LNHDA and CDR2 SQIVND (reference sequence). The V gene lost 3 bases and the J gene lost 9 bases, with 12 bases spanning the gap. The CDR3 protein is CASSIRLAPEQFF. CDR3 sequence (DNA): TGTGCCAGTAGTATCAGGCTAGCACCTGAGCAGTTCTTC.

V gene TRBV6-4 combines with J gene TRBJ2-3; possibly TRBD2 for D (6 bases). V was clipped by 2 bases and J by 2 bases, with 8 bases between them. The CDR3 has 14 amino acids. CDR1 is MRHNA, CDR2 SNTAGT, per germline. The CDR3 is CASSDGLNTDTQYF. In DNA form, the CDR3 reads TGTGCCAGCAGTGACGGACTAAACACAGATACGCAGTATTTT.

The chain recombines TRBV27 with TRBJ2-3, with D tentatively TRBD2 (5 bases). The CDR3 has 14 amino acids. Deletions cut 7 bases from V and 3 bases from J, with 14 bases between. Germline lookup yields CDR1 MNHEY and CDR2 SMNVEV (reference sequence). The CDR3 DNA follows: TGTGCCAGCACGGGGTTAAGCCATACAGATACGCAGTATTTT. This translates into CASTGLSHTDTQYF.

This sequence joins TRBV11-2 and TRBJ2-1, with 12 positions matching TRBD2. The germline CDR1 and CDR2 sequences are SGHAT and FQNNGV. V trimming: 2 bases; J trimming: 7 bases; junction bases outside the gene matches: 6. This CDR3 contains 16 residues. The CDR3 here is CASSLRLAGVGNEQFF. CDR3 DNA sequence: TGTGCCAGCAGCTTAAGACTAGCGGGAGTGGGGAATGAGCAGTTCTTC.

This chain uses TRBV28 with TRBJ1-6; a possible D gene is TRBD1 (6 bases). The CDR3 totals 15 residues. Germline V gives CDR1 MDHEN, CDR2 SYDVKM. V was cut by 1 base and J by 6 bases, with 10 bases left in between. CDR3 sequence (DNA): TGTGCCAGCAGTTTATATAGGGGGACTAATTCACCCCTCCACTTT. Translation gives CASSLYRGTNSPLHF. Combining the CDR3 with reference TRBV28 and TRBJ1-6 gives the whole variable domain DVKVTQSSRYLVKRTGEKVFLECVQDMDHENMFWYRQDPGLGLRLIYFSYDVKMKEKGDIPEGYSVSREKKERFSLILESASTNQTSMYLCASSLYRGTNSPLHFGNGTRLTVT.

This clone has at least ten counts. The V call is TRBV7-9, the J call TRBJ2-7; D possibly corresponds to TRBD1 (6 bases). CDR3 length: 15 amino acids. Germline CDR1 and CDR2: SEHNR and FQNEAQ (reference sequence). V was clipped by 1 base and J by 2 bases, with 12 bases between them. The CDR3 reads CASSLVRDTAYEQYF. CDR3 sequence (DNA): TGTGCCAGCAGCTTAGTTAGGGACACAGCCTACGAGCAGTACTTC.

This chain uses TRBV5-5 with TRBJ2-1; TRBD2 is a possible D gene (6 bases). The CDR3 is 14 amino acids. Germline V gene data show CDR1 as SGHKS and CDR2 as YYEKEE (reference sequence). Trimming stripped 2 bases from V and 9 bases from J, with 15 bases between. This CDR3 reads CASSFLVWGGEQFF. Here the CDR3 DNA reads TGTGCCAGCAGCTTTTTAGTTTGGGGAGGTGAGCAGTTCTTC.

The chain recombines TRBV12-3 or TRBV12-4 with TRBJ2-1, with 10 bases identical to TRBD2. V dropped 6 bases and J dropped 8; count of bases not matched to a gene: 4. The CDR3 length is 13 residues. The CDR3 region is CASRGLASHEQFF. The CDR3 DNA is TGTGCCAGCAGGGGACTAGCGTCCCATGAGCAGTTCTTC.

The chain recombines TRBV5-1 with TRBJ2-3; weak D call: TRBD2 (6 bases). CDR1 and CDR2 (germline): SGHRS, YFSETQ. Trimming removed 4 bases from V and 0 bases from J, with 15 bases in between. The CDR3 contains 16 residues. CDR3 protein: CASSVTRLTSTDTQYF. CDR3 bases: TGCGCCAGCAGCGTGACTAGACTTACTAGCACAGATACGCAGTATTTT.